This TCR beta chain was observed in a study of blood T cell repertoires in COVID-19. V was clipped by 7 bases and J by 5 bases; unmatched bases: 8. The CDR3 is 14 amino acids. Per germline, CDR1 SQVTM and CDR2 ANQGSEA. Some clones are missing from TCRdb's copy, which holds only in-frame ones; the method was immunoSEQ multiplex PCR. The sample includes roughly 220,000 clones, 65% to 90% of them seen just once. This clone showed up just once. Input material: PBMCs or T cells enriched from blood (not recorded which). This sequence originates from a woman between 40 and 55 years old with acute COVID-19. This chain links TRBV29-1 with TRBJ2-5, with 12 bases matching TRBD1. CDR3 DNA sequence: TGCAGCGCCGGACCGGGACAGGGGGCGGAGACCCAGTACTTC. The encoded protein is CSAGPGQGAETQYF.